The clone carrying this T cell receptor (beta chain) showed up just a few times. The antigen is unknown. The authors produced TCR alpha and TCR beta cDNA libraries with sample barcodes and UMIs by 5'RACE using constant-segment primers. TCRdb ran MiXCR on the 5' RACE reads and lists one entry per CDR3 protein. Among roughly 400,000 distinct CDR3 sequences listed, about 24% were seen once. This sample is part of a study of T-cell memory formation after mild COVID-19. Turning to the study itself: TCR clusters mostly belonged to single donors.

Findings and limits, study-wide: Pre-infection memory harbored some responding clones, suggesting cross-reactive memory joined. Day 15 to 85 contracting clones showed balanced CD4/CD8; later expanders leaned CD4+.

The origin of this receptor is an adult woman who had mild COVID-19 (a few samples of this study predate the infection). Cell type and time point are not known. The sample consisted of PBMCs or a T cell subset sorted from them (not recorded which).

The CDR3 sequence is CATSRDWDPYEQYF. The DNA for the CDR3 is TGTGCCACCAGCAGAGATTGGGACCCTTACGAGCAGTACTTC. This chain uses TRBV15 with TRBJ2-7, with D perhaps being TRBD1 or TRBD2 (5 bases each). Trimming took off 0 bases at V and 4 bases at J, with 10 bases between the two ends. Germline V gives CDR1 LNHNV, CDR2 YYDKDF (reference sequence). This CDR3 spans 14 amino acids. The entire variable domain, with the rest obtained from reference TRBV15 and TRBJ2-7, is as follows: DAMVIQNPRYQVTQFGKPVTLSCSQTLNHNVMYWYQQKSSQAPKLLFHYYDKDFNNEADTPDNFQSRRPNTSFCFLDIRSPGLGDTAMYLCATSRDWDPYEQYFGPGTRLTVT.